These T cell receptor beta chains were read from a single sample in a study of blood T cell repertoires in COVID-19. Assay: immunoSEQ multiplex PCR; the TCRdb copy retains only in-frame clones and omits some. The repertoire consists of about 240,000 clones, with about 90% occurring once and the leading ten covering around 7.8%. Source material: peripheral blood. The receptors here all came from a man between 60 and 75 years old who had recovered from COVID-19. The CDR3 runs from the conserved cysteine through the conserved F or W. D genes are given only for firm matches. Clone size is stated in some rows and not others, as once, few, many or a class when expanded.

cdr3_nt	cdr3_aa	j_call	clone_size	v_call	d_call
TGTGCCAGCAGCTCAAGCGGGAGGAACACCGGGGAGCTGTTTTTT	CASSSSGRNTGELFF	TRBJ2-2	-	TRBV11-3	TRBD2
TGCGCCAGCAGCCTGAGCGGGGTGAGCTCAGATACGCAGTATTTT	CASSLSGVSSDTQYF	TRBJ2-3	-	TRBV5-1	TRBD2
TGTGCCAGCAGCTTGGCCGCGCGCGGGGGTTACAATGAGCAGTTCTTC	CASSLAARGGYNEQFF	TRBJ2-1	-	TRBV5-5	TRBD2
TGTGCTGAGCTCCGGACTGCTAAGTCAGATACGCAGTATTTT	CAELRTAKSDTQYF	TRBJ2-3	-	TRBV19	-
TGTGCCAGCAGCAATCGGGATGAGCAGTTCTTC	CASSNRDEQFF	TRBJ2-1	-	TRBV21-1	-
TGCAGCGTTGAAAGACAGGGCCAGGATACGCAGTATTTT	CSVERQGQDTQYF	TRBJ2-3	once	TRBV29-1	TRBD1
TGTGCCAGTAGTATTAAGTTGCGGGGGGGCCCTGAGCAGTTCTTC	CASSIKLRGGPEQFF	TRBJ2-1	-	TRBV19	TRBD2
TGTGCCTCTTCCTTACGGGGAGCGGGGCTAGAGACCCAGTACTTC	CASSLRGAGLETQYF	TRBJ2-5	-	TRBV9	TRBD2
TGCGCCAGCAGGTCCGGTAGTGGAAACACCATATATTTT	CASRSGSGNTIYF	TRBJ1-3	-	TRBV5-1	-
TGTGCCAGCAGCTCGACTAGCGGGAGAAACACCGGGGAGCTGTTTTTT	CASSSTSGRNTGELFF	TRBJ2-2	-	TRBV7-9	TRBD2
TGTGCCAGCAGCTCCGGCCCCGGACTAGCGGGTGCAGATACGCAGTATTTT	CASSSGPGLAGADTQYF	TRBJ2-3	-	TRBV7-2	TRBD2
TGTGCCAGCAGCTTAGTGACAGGGATATCAGAGACCCAGTACTTC	CASSLVTGISETQYF	TRBJ2-5	-	TRBV7-9	TRBD1
TGTGCCAGCAGGCAGATAGCGGGGGGACGCTACGAGCAGTACTTC	CASRQIAGGRYEQYF	TRBJ2-7	-	TRBV6-5	TRBD2
TGCGCCAGCAGCTCTTATACAACTAATGAAAAACTGTTTTTT	CASSSYTTNEKLFF	TRBJ1-4	-	TRBV5-1	-
TGTGCCTGGAGACAAACCGGGACAGGGAATGGCTACACCTTC	CAWRQTGTGNGYTF	TRBJ1-2	-	TRBV30	TRBD1
TGTGCCAGCAGTGAAGGAGGGTCGGGTCAGCCCCAGCATTTT	CASSEGGSGQPQHF	TRBJ1-5	-	TRBV2	-
TGTGCCAGCAGTTACGGGACAGACTACGAGCAGTACTTC	CASSYGTDYEQYF	TRBJ2-7	-	TRBV6-5	TRBD1
TGTGCCAGCAGCCCCGCGGCTAGAAAAGATACGCAGTATTTT	CASSPAARKDTQYF	TRBJ2-3	-	TRBV4-2	-
TGTGCCAGCAGCCCCCTAGCGGGGGACCCCAGGGGGGAGCTGTTTTTT	CASSPLAGDPRGELFF	TRBJ2-2	-	TRBV5-4	TRBD2
TGTGCCAGCAGCGAAAGACTAGCGGGGGGTACAGATACGCAGTATTTT	CASSERLAGGTDTQYF	TRBJ2-3	-	TRBV7-2	TRBD2
TGTGCCAGCAGTGATTACACGCGGGGGGGCGGGGAGCTGTTTTTT	CASSDYTRGGGELFF	TRBJ2-2	-	TRBV2	TRBD2
TGTGCCTGGACGACCAGGGGGACCTATGGCTACACCTTC	CAWTTRGTYGYTF	TRBJ1-2	-	TRBV30	TRBD1
TGTGCCACCAGTGAGCATAGCGGGGGGGCCTTGGAGACCCAGTACTTC	CATSEHSGGALETQYF	TRBJ2-5	-	TRBV24-1	TRBD2
TGCAGCGTCATTGACAGGGGGCATCGATACACTGAAGCTTTCTTT	CSVIDRGHRYTEAFF	TRBJ1-1	-	TRBV29-1	TRBD1
TGCGCCAGCAGCTTGTTAGCGAACACCGGGGAGCTGTTTTTT	CASSLLANTGELFF	TRBJ2-2	once	TRBV5-1	-
TGTGCCAGCAGCTTGTTACAGAGCAATCAGCCCCAGCATTTT	CASSLLQSNQPQHF	TRBJ1-5	-	TRBV7-9	-
TGTGCCAGCAGCGAAGGGGCAGGGGGCTTTGTCACTGAAGCTTTCTTT	CASSEGAGGFVTEAFF	TRBJ1-1	-	TRBV9	TRBD1
TGTGCCAGCAGCTTAGGGACAGGGACGAATCAGCCCCAGCATTTT	CASSLGTGTNQPQHF	TRBJ1-5	-	TRBV11-2	TRBD1
TGTGCCACCAGTGATTTGGGCAGGGACACCGGGGAGCTGTTTTTT	CATSDLGRDTGELFF	TRBJ2-2	-	TRBV24-1	-
TGTGCCAGCAGTTTACGGACAGGGGGTAATGAAAAACTGTTTTTT	CASSLRTGGNEKLFF	TRBJ1-4	-	TRBV6-5	TRBD1
TGTGCCAGCTCACCGACTAGTGAGGGCAATGAGCAGTTCTTC	CASSPTSEGNEQFF	TRBJ2-1	-	TRBV18	-
TGTGCCAGCAGCTTCGAGACGGGACTAGCGGGAGAGACCCAGTACTTC	CASSFETGLAGETQYF	TRBJ2-5	few	TRBV7-2	TRBD2
TGCGCCAGCAGCCAAGGGACAGGCGGCTCCTATAATTCACCCCTCCACTTT	CASSQGTGGSYNSPLHF	TRBJ1-6	-	TRBV4-1	TRBD1